The text below deals with one T cell receptor (beta chain). This clonotype has ten or more counts. No antigen is known for it. No base qualities exist here, and no much larger clone lies one base off it. This entry belongs to a study of neurological immune-mediated disorders (dated by TCRdb to the late 2010s). A note on the overall study: Of the 35 or so multiple sclerosis patients, some 30 had relapsing-remitting MS and 3 had secondary progressive MS. The study compared peripheral blood TCR-beta repertoires of HTLV-I-associated myelopathy (HAM/TSP) patients, multiple sclerosis patients and healthy controls using UMI-based sequencing. Alongside PBMC samples, the set of approximately 100 TCR-beta libraries contained longitudinal samples, technical triplicates, and paired CD4+ and CD8+ T-cell subsets that had been sorted. The cohort included some 68 subjects: some 15 with HAM/TSP, some 35 with multiple sclerosis, and around 20 healthy controls. General conclusions and limits of the study: TCR clonal expansion was highest in HAM/TSP patients and lowest in MS patients, with MS patients falling below even healthy controls. The MS cluster showed no association with clinical or MRI features, and the authors stated that larger cohorts are needed. Repertoires from 18 of 34 MS patients were grouped by phylogenetic analysis into a cluster of related CDR3 sequences, suggesting a possible repertoire-level signature. No identical CDR3 amino acid sequences were shared among expanded clones across subjects, suggesting private TCR-beta repertoires in all groups.

Unsorted PBMC libraries were generated from 2 million PBMCs stored in RNAlater at -80 °C until RNA extraction. The multiple sclerosis patients were enrolled in a US clinical protocol that used magnetic resonance imaging to evaluate disease progression. PBMCs were separated from peripheral blood using Ficoll-Hypaque density gradient centrifugation and then cryopreserved in liquid nitrogen. CDR1 and CDR2 are read off the germline V gene as SGHDT and YYEEEE. Inclusive of the bounding cysteine and phenylalanine, the CDR3 is 13 residues long. Kept here is only the CDR3 DNA, which spans 39 bases and is read in frame from base 1. Relative to germline, V is 4 bases shorter and J is 8 bases shorter, with 15 bases between their ends. To synthesize cDNA, template-switch 5'RACE was performed with a primer carrying a 10-nucleotide random unique molecular identifier so that each TCR transcript was tagged. Every sequencing run yielded over 190 million TCR-beta sequences covering 15-18 subjects. Total RNA was extracted with the RNeasy kit. The KAPA Real-time Library Amplification kit was used to amplify TCR-beta VDJ regions with primers targeting the TCR constant region and the 5'RACE anchor. A first PCR added sample indexes and Illumina adaptors, after which a second PCR increased the library yield. After Ampure bead purification, the roughly 650 bp TCR product was size-selected on a 2% E-gel SizeSelection system. Before pooling, library quality was checked on a Bioanalyzer, concentration was measured with Qubit, and libraries were quantified with the Kapa Library Quantification kit. Paired-end 2 x 150 bp sequencing of the libraries was performed on an Illumina HiSeq 2500. To increase sequence diversity, roughly 24-30% phiX was spiked into each library pool. In the original analysis: The UMI-based MiGEC pipeline processed quality-filtered reads and removed over 80% of raw TCR sequences during error correction. VDJ genes were aligned to IMGT germline references, and clonotypes were defined by unique CDR3 amino acid sequence plus V-J genes. VDJtools evaluated clonal expansion, Shannon diversity and CDR3 relatedness (CalcPairwiseDistances, ClusterSamples); CLCbio workbench built phylogenetic trees. Expanded clones were defined as having at least 8 unique UMIs, based on coefficient-of-variation modelling across technical triplicates. TCRdb reprocessing: public reads trimmed at Q25 with fastp, clones called with MiXCR, in-frame beta chains kept. Rows merge per CDR3 protein into single entries with the most common DNA and genes. The V and J calls and clone size come from TCRdb's table, not from the authors' own analysis. For this sample there are approximately 100,000 distinct CDR3 sequences; 3% to 4.5% appear just once. Under 3.5% of the sample belongs to the ten largest clones.

Sequenced: PBMCs. The chain employs TRBV5-6 and TRBJ1-2, with TRBD1 as a weak D call on 5 bases. This sequence originates from a woman between 45 and 60 years old with multiple sclerosis. The base sequence is TGTGCCAGCAGCGACGTGGGGGGGAACGGCTACACCTTC. It specifies CASSDVGGNGYTF.